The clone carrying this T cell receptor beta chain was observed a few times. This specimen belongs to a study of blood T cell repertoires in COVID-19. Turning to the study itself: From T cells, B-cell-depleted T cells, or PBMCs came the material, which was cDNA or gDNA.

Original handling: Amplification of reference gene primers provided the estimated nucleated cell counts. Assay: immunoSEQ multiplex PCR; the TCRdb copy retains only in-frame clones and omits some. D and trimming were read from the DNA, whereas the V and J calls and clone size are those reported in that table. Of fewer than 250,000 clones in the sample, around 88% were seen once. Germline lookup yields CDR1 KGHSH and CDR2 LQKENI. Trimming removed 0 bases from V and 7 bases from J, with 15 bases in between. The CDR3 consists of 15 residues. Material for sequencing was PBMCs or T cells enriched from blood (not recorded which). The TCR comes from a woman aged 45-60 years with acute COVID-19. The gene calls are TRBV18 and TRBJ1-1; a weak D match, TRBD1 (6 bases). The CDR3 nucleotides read TGTGCCAGCTCACCACCGATCAGTCTCAGGGGTGAAGCTTTCTTT. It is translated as CASSPPISLRGEAFF.